A selection of T cell receptor beta chains follows, all from one sample in a study of T cells in Graves' hyperthyroidism and ophthalmopathy. TCRdb fed the multiplex PCR reads into MiXCR, producing one record per CDR3 protein. Of under 350,000 distinct CDR3 sequences listed, around a quarter are singletons. The sequencing input was blood. The receptors derive from a man aged 35 to 55 with Graves' hyperthyroidism that later progressed to Graves' ophthalmopathy. The CDR3 runs from the conserved cysteine through the conserved F or W. D genes are given only for firm matches. The size field is filled for only some rows; it gives once, few, many or a size class.

J gene,V gene,clone size,D gene,CDR3 protein,CDR3 DNA
TRBJ2-2,TRBV27,many,TRBD1,CASREQGVAGELFF,TGTGCCAGCAGGGAACAGGGGGTTGCCGGGGAGCTGTTTTTT
TRBJ2-5,TRBV6-2/TRBV6-3,few,-,CASKEDDQETQYF,TGTGCCAGCAAGGAAGACGACCAAGAGACCCAGTACTTC
TRBJ2-5,TRBV3-1,-,-,CASSPPDQRGETQYF,TGTGCCAGCAGCCCCCCGGACCAACGAGGGGAGACCCAGTACTTC
TRBJ2-7,TRBV6-5,-,-,CASSYPPETREQYF,TGTGCCAGCAGTTACCCCCCAGAGACCAGGGAGCAGTACTTC
TRBJ1-1,TRBV6-1,-,-,CATRDDTTNTEAFF,TGTGCCACCAGAGACGACACAACAAACACTGAAGCTTTCTTT
TRBJ2-5,TRBV29-1,many,-,CSVVSGETQYF,TGCAGCGTTGTGAGTGGAGAGACCCAGTACTTC
TRBJ1-2,TRBV6-5,many,-,CASSYSKSGYSYTF,TGTGCCAGCAGTTACTCGAAAAGCGGGTATAGCTACACCTTC
TRBJ2-5,TRBV11-2,-,-,CASSLVTGPQETQYF,TGTGCCAGCAGCTTAGTCACGGGCCCACAAGAGACCCAGTACTTC
TRBJ1-1,TRBV4-1,many,-,CASSPLPLGLWAFF,TGCGCCAGCAGCCCCCTCCCTTTGGGGTTGTGGGCTTTCTTT
TRBJ2-2,TRBV30,-,-,CAWSLDSTGELFF,TGTGCCTGGAGTCTTGACAGCACCGGGGAGCTGTTTTTT
TRBJ2-7,TRBV3-1,many,-,CASSRSSEQYF,TGTGCCAGCAGCCGTTCGAGCGAGCAGTACTTC
TRBJ2-2,TRBV28,many,-,CASTPWAGGELFF,TGTGCCAGCACCCCATGGGCAGGCGGGGAGCTGTTTTTT
TRBJ1-1,TRBV12-3/TRBV12-4,once,-,CASSLGADEAFF,TGTGCCAGCAGTTTGGGGGCGGATGAAGCTTTCTTT
TRBJ1-1,TRBV29-1,-,-,CSVGVQGNTEAFF,TGCAGCGTTGGGGTACAGGGGAACACTGAAGCTTTCTTT
TRBJ2-6,TRBV28,-,-,CASSSARGWATGANVLTF,TGTGCCAGCAGTTCCGCCCGAGGGTGGGCAACTGGGGCCAACGTCCTGACTTTC
TRBJ2-1,TRBV19,-,TRBD1,CASSSSGQGTGEQFF,TGTGCCAGTAGTTCTTCGGGACAGGGGACGGGTGAGCAGTTCTTC
TRBJ1-5,TRBV19,many,-,CASTVSGRAQHF,TGTGCCAGTACAGTTTCCGGTAGGGCCCAGCATTTT
TRBJ2-7,TRBV29-1,many,-,CSVEQGHEQYF,TGCAGCGTGGAGCAGGGGCACGAGCAGTACTTC
TRBJ1-5,TRBV6-1,-,TRBD1,CASLTSGGGQPQHF,TGTGCCAGCCTAACTTCAGGGGGCGGTCAGCCCCAGCATTTT
TRBJ2-7,TRBV6-1,-,-,CASSEQGTGDERYF,TGTGCCAGCAGTGAACAGGGTACGGGGGATGAGCGGTACTTC
TRBJ1-2,TRBV20-1,-,-,CSASAGDYDYGYTF,TGCAGTGCTAGCGCGGGTGATTACGACTATGGCTACACCTTC
TRBJ2-7,TRBV29-1,many,TRBD2,CSVVLAGWGNSYEQYF,TGCAGCGTTGTTCTAGCGGGTTGGGGGAACTCCTACGAGCAGTACTTC
TRBJ2-5,TRBV5-1,-,-,CASSLDTNQETQYF,TGCGCCAGCAGCTTGGATACAAACCAAGAGACCCAGTACTTC
TRBJ2-7,TRBV6-5,-,TRBD2,CASSSLAGAGEQYF,TGTGCCAGCAGTTCGTTAGCGGGAGCAGGAGAGCAGTACTTC
TRBJ2-7,TRBV11-2,many,-,CASSWDNSYEQYF,TGTGCCAGCAGCTGGGACAACTCCTACGAGCAGTACTTC
TRBJ2-7,TRBV28,-,TRBD2,CASRLTSGTYSYEQYF,TGTGCCAGCAGACTCACTAGCGGCACCTATTCCTACGAGCAGTACTTC
TRBJ2-6,TRBV6-5,many,TRBD1,CASSYSTGDVLTF,TGTGCCAGCAGTTACTCGACAGGGGATGTCCTGACTTTC
TRBJ1-3,TRBV12-3/TRBV12-4,many,TRBD1,CASSPQDRAGNTIYF,TGTGCCAGCAGTCCACAGGACAGGGCAGGAAACACCATATATTTT
TRBJ2-2,TRBV30,many,-,CAWSRTQNTGELFF,TGTGCCTGGAGTCGGACGCAGAACACCGGGGAGCTGTTTTTT
TRBJ1-1,TRBV6-5,-,-,CASSFREIAFF,TGTGCCAGCAGTTTTCGGGAGATAGCTTTCTTT
TRBJ2-7,TRBV6-1,many,-,CASSPPRRWDYEQYF,TGTGCCAGCAGTCCGCCGAGAAGGTGGGACTACGAGCAGTACTTC
TRBJ2-5,TRBV11-2,many,-,CASSLDSLTQYF,TGTGCCAGCAGCTTAGATAGCCTTACCCAGTACTTC